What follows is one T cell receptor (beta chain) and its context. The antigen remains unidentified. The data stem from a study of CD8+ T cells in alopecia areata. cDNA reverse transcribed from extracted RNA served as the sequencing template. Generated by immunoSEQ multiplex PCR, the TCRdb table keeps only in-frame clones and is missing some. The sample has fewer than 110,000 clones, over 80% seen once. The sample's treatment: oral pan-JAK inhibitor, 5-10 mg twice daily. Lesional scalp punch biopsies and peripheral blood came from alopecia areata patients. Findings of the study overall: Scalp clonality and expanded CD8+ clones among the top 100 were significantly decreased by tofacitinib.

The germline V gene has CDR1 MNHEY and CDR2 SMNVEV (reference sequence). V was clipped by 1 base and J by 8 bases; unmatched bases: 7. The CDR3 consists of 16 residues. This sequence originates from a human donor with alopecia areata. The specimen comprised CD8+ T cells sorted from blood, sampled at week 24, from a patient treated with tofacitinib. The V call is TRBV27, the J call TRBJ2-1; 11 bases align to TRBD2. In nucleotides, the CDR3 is TGTGCCAGCAGTTTATTTCCCGGGACTAGCGGAGATGAGCAGTTCTTC. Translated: CASSLFPGTSGDEQFF.